The 6 T cell receptor beta chains reported below all come from one sample, sequenced in a study of CD8 T cells in ankylosing spondylitis. Study-level results: Ankylosing spondylitis blood seemed to carry a telltale TCR beta motif made of under ten highly homologous variants.

These TCRs are of unknown antigen specificity. Each CDR3 protein gets one entry after TCRdb re-called the 5' RACE reads with MiXCR. The sample has fewer than 550,000 distinct CDR3 sequences; under 5.5% are singletons. The sequenced sample was blood, either unsorted or a sorted T cell fraction (not recorded which). The receptors here all came from a male donor with ankylosing spondylitis.

As to this clonotype: A clone one base away is much larger, so this may be a read error. The chain uses TRBV11-2 and TRBJ2-3, with a possible D match to TRBD2 (6 bases). Germline V gene lookup returns CDR1 SGHAT and CDR2 FQNNGV. CDR3 length: 14 residues. V lost 7 bases and J lost 2, with 13 bases in between. The CDR3, as DNA: TGTGCCAGCAACCCGGTAGCGGCCACAGATACGCAGTATTTT. This encodes CASNPVAATDTQYF.

This clonotype came up many times. The chain carries TRBV20-1 and TRBJ2-3; 8 bases align to TRBD2. The CDR3 is 14 amino acids. Germline lookup yields CDR1 DFQATT and CDR2 SNEGSKA (reference sequence). With 4 bases clipped from V and 4 bases from J, the junction kept 7 bases outside the gene matches. CDR3 protein: CSATPRRGADTQYF. Here the CDR3 DNA reads TGCAGTGCTACCCCTCGGCGGGGGGCAGATACGCAGTATTTT.

The rearrangement links TRBV7-9 to TRBJ2-3, with D possibly being TRBD2 (5 bases). There are 13 residues in the CDR3. The V gene lost 1 base and the J gene lost 5 bases, with 7 bases spanning the gap. Germline lookup yields CDR1 SEHNR and CDR2 FQNEAQ (reference sequence). CDR3 nucleotides: TGTGCCAGCAGCTTAGGGAGCGGAGATACGCAGTATTTT. Encoded protein: CASSLGSGDTQYF.

This clonotype appeared many times. V is TRBV5-1 and J is TRBJ1-6; 8 bases are a match to TRBD1. The CDR3 loop spans 15 amino acids. V shed 0 bases, J shed 9 bases, and the junction held 5 bases outside the gene matches. Germline-derived CDR1 and CDR2 are SGHRS and YFSETQ. The CDR3 sequence is CASSLEGTGVSPLHF. In DNA, the CDR3 is TGCGCCAGCAGCTTGGAAGGGACAGGAGTTTCACCCCTCCACTTT.

This clonotype showed up many times. The V and J genes are TRBV29-1 and TRBJ2-3, with D unclear. V lost 7 bases, J lost 2 bases, and 22 bases lay in between. The CDR3 has 16 residues. CDR1 is SQVTM and CDR2 is ANQGSEA in the germline V gene. As DNA, the CDR3 is TGCAGCGCAAAAGTCGTACGCCGTACGATCACAGATACGCAGTATTTT. This translates into CSAKVVRRTITDTQYF.

At least ten counts were recorded for this clonotype. The rearrangement joins TRBV5-6 to TRBJ2-1; weak D call: TRBD2 (5 bases). This CDR3 is built from 18 residues. Germline CDR1 is SGHDT and CDR2 is YYEEEE. V dropped 4 bases and J dropped 7 bases, with 27 bases sitting between them. The CDR3 DNA reads as TGTGCCAGCAGCCCAACCTTCGGAACAACTAGTTGGCTAAATGAGCAGTTCTTC. It translates to CASSPTFGTTSWLNEQFF.